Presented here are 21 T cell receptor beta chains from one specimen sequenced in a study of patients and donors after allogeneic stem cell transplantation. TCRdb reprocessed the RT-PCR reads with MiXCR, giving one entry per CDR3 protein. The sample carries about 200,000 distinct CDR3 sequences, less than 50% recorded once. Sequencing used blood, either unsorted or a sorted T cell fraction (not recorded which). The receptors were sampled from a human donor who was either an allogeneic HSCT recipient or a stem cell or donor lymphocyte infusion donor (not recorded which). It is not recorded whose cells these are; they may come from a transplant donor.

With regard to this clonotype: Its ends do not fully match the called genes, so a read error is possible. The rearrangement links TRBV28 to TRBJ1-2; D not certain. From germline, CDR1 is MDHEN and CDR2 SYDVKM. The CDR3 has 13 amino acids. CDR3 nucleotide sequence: TGTGCCAGCAGTTTGATGGCAGACCTCTGGTTGGTTTTC. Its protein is CASSLMADLWLVF.

CDR3 loop: CSAREGSLNTEAFF. As DNA, the CDR3 is TGCAGTGCTAGGGAGGGGTCTCTGAACACTGAAGCTTTCTTT. The V and J genes are TRBV20-1 and TRBJ1-1; maybe TRBD1 (5 bases). The V gene's germline CDR1 is DFQATT and CDR2 SNEGSKA (reference sequence). The V end was cut by 3 bases, the J end by 0 bases, with 11 bases between. The length of the CDR3 is 14 residues.

The CDR3 here is CSVPEQLETQYF. The DNA for the CDR3 is TGCAGCGTTCCCGAACAGTTGGAGACCCAGTACTTC. The chain employs TRBV29-1 and TRBJ2-5; D gene uncertain. Germline CDR1 SQVTM, CDR2 ANQGSEA. The V end was cut by 5 bases, the J end by 5 bases, with 12 bases between. This CDR3 comprises 12 residues.

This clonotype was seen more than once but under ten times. The CDR3 protein is CASSLDSDTQYF. CDR3 sequence (DNA): TGTGCCAGCAGCTTAGATTCAGATACGCAGTATTTT. This chain uses TRBV7-2 with TRBJ2-3, with D uncertain. The CDR3 is 12 amino acids. Germline loops: CDR1 SGHTA, CDR2 FQGNSA. Trimming removed 1 base from V and 4 bases from J, with 3 bases in between.

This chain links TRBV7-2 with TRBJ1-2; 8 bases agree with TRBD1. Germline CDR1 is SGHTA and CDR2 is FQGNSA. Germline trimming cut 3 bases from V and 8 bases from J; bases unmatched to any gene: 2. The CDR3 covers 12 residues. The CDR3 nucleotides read TGTGCCAGCAGCTTGGACAGGGCCGGCTACACCTTC. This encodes CASSLDRAGYTF. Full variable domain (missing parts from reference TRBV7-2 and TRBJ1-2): GAGVSQSPSNKVTEKGKDVELRCDPISGHTALYWYRQSLGQGLEFLIYFQGNSAPDKSGLPSDRFSAERTGGSVSTLTIQRTQQEDSAVYLCASSLDRAGYTFGSGTRLTVV.

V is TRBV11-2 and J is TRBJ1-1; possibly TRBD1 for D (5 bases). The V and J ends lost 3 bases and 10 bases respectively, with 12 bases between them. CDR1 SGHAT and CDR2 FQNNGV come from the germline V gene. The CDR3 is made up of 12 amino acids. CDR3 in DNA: TGTGCCAGCAGCTTGAGGGGAGGACGAGCTTTCTTT. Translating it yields CASSLRGGRAFF. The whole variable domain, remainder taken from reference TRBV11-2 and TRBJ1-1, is EAGVAQSPRYKIIEKRQSVAFWCNPISGHATLYWYQQILGQGPKLLIQFQNNGVVDDSQLPKDRFSAERLKGVDSTLKIQPAKLEDSAVYLCASSLRGGRAFFGQGTRLTVV.

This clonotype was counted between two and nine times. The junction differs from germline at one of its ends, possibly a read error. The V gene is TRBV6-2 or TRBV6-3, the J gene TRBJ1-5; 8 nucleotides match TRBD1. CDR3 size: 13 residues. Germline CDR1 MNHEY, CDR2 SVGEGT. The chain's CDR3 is CASSTHDRGGSIF. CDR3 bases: TGTGCCAGCAGTACCCACGACAGGGGAGGCTCTATTTTT.

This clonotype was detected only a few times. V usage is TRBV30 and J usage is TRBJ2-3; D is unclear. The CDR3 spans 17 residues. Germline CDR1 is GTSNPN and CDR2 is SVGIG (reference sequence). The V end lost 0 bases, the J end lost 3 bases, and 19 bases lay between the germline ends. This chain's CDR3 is CAWSVRRAETRTDTQYF. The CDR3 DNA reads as TGTGCCTGGAGTGTACGAAGGGCCGAAACGAGGACAGATACGCAGTATTTT. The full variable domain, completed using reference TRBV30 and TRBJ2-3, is SQTIHQWPATLVQPVGSPLSLECTVEGTSNPNLYWYRQAAGRGLQLLFYSVGIGQISSEVPQNLSASRPQDRQFILSSKKLLLSDSGFYLCAWSVRRAETRTDTQYFGPGTRLTVL.

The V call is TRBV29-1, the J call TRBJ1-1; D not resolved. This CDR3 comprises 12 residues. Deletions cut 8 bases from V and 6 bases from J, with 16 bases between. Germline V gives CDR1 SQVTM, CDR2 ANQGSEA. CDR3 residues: CSFRLAAAEAFF. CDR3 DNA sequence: TGCAGCTTTCGGCTTGCGGCAGCTGAAGCTTTCTTT.

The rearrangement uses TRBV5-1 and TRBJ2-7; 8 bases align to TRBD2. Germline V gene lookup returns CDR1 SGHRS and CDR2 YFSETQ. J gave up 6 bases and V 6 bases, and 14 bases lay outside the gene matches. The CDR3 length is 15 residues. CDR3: CASNERAGGPSEQYF. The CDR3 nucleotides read TGCGCCAGCAACGAGCGGGCGGGGGGCCCGAGCGAGCAGTACTTC.

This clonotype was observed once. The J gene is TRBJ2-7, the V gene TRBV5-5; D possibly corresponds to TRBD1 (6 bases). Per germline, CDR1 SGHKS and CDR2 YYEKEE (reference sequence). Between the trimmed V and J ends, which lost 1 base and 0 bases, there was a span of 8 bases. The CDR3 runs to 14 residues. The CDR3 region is CASSLSGASYEQYF. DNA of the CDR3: TGTGCCAGCAGCTTGTCAGGGGCCTCCTACGAGCAGTACTTC.

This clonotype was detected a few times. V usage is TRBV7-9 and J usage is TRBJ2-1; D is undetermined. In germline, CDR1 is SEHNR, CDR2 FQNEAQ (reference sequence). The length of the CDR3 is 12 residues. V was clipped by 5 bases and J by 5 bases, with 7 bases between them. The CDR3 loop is CASSVRNNEQFF. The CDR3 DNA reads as TGTGCCAGCAGCGTACGAAACAATGAGCAGTTCTTC.

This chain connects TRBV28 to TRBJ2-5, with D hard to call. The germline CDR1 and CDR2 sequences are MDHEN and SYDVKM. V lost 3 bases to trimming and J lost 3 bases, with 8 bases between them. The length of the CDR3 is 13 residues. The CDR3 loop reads CASSFRVEETQYF. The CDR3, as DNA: TGTGCCAGCAGTTTCCGGGTAGAAGAGACCCAGTACTTC.

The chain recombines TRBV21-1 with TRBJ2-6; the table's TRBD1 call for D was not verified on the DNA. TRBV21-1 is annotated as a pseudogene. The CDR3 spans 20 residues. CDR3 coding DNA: TGTGCCAGCAGCAAAAGGGACCAAAAAGGACAATCCTCTGGGGCCAACGTCCTGACTTTC. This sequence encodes CASSKRDQKGQSSGANVLTF.

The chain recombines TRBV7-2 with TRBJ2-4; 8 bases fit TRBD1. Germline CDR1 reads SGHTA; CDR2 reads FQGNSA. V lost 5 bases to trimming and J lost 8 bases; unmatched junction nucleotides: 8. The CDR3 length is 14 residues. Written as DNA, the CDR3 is TGTGCCAGCAGCCAACCCGAACAGGGGGACATTCAGTACTTC. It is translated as CASSQPEQGDIQYF.

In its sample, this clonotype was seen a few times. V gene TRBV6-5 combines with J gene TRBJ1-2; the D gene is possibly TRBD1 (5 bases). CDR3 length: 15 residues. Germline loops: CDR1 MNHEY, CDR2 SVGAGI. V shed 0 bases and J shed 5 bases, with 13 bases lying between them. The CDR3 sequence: CASSYSFTGRYGYTF. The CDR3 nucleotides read TGTGCCAGCAGTTACTCGTTCACAGGACGATATGGCTACACCTTC.

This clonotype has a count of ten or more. Here the CDR3 reads CAITRSDIGANYGYTF. As DNA, the CDR3 is TGTGCCATCACTCGGTCCGATATTGGGGCTAACTATGGCTACACCTTC. The V and J genes are TRBV10-3 and TRBJ1-2; D not resolved. V shed 7 bases and J shed 0 bases, with 18 bases lying between them. Germline V gives CDR1 ENHRY, CDR2 SYGVKD. The CDR3 consists of 16 residues.

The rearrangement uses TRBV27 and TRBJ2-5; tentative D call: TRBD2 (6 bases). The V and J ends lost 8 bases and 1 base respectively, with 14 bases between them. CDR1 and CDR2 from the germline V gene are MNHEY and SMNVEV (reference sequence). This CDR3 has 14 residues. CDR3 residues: CASGGSPRQETQYF. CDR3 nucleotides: TGTGCCAGCGGGGGGAGCCCCCGCCAAGAGACCCAGTACTTC.

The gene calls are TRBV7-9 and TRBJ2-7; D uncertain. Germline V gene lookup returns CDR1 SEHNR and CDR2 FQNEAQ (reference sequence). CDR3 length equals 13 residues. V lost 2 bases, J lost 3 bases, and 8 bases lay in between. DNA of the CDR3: TGTGCCAGCAGCTTAACCTTGGACTACGAGCAGTACTTC. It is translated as CASSLTLDYEQYF.

CDR3 sequence reads: CASSVNTGSKAFF. DNA for the CDR3: TGTGCCAGCAGCGTAAATACAGGGAGTAAAGCTTTCTTT. The chain carries TRBV9 and TRBJ1-1, with D possibly being TRBD1 (6 bases). Between the trimmed V and J ends, which lost 1 base and 9 bases, there was a span of 13 bases. The CDR3 runs 13 residues. CDR1 and CDR2 from the germline V gene are SGDLS and YYNGEE.

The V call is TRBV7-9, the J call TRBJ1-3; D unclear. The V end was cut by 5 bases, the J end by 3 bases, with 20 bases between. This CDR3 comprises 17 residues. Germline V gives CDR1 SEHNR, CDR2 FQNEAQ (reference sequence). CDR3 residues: CASSLLNPAVVGNTIYF. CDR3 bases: TGTGCCAGCAGCCTACTTAACCCCGCGGTCGTTGGAAACACCATATATTTT.